A selection of T cell receptor beta chains follows, all from one sample in a study of technical replicates of blood from a few donors. TCRdb keeps only in-frame clones here, not all; method: immunoSEQ multiplex PCR. The table shows approximately 84,000 clones, with 98% occurring only once. Sequencing was done on a sample of T cells isolated from PBMCs. The source of these receptors is a human donor in good health. Each CDR3 is given with its conserved first and last residue. The D gene is left open where the match is weak. Clone size is given for some rows only: seen once, a few or many times, or a class if the clone is expanded.

j_call d_call clone_size v_call cdr3_aa cdr3_nt
TRBJ2-2 TRBD2 . TRBV11-3 CASSPSRGVAGELFF TGTGCCAGCAGTCCCTCGCGGGGGGTCGCCGGGGAGCTGTTTTTT
TRBJ2-1 TRBD1 . TRBV7-3 CASSYQTGVYNEQFF TGTGCCAGCAGCTACCAGACAGGGGTTTACAATGAGCAGTTCTTC
TRBJ2-5 . . TRBV6-5 CASKGRTDRQETQYF TGTGCCAGCAAGGGCCGGACAGATCGACAAGAGACCCAGTACTTC
TRBJ2-1 TRBD1 . TRBV27 CASSLGTGHNEQFF TGTGCCAGCAGTTTAGGGACAGGGCACAATGAGCAGTTCTTC
TRBJ2-7 . . TRBV10-1 CASSAARQVNHYEQYF TGCGCCAGCAGTGCCGCTAGACAGGTCAATCACTACGAGCAGTACTTC
TRBJ2-7 TRBD2 . TRBV9 CASSVAGGGYEQYF TGTGCCAGCAGCGTAGCTGGCGGGGGGTACGAGCAGTACTTC
TRBJ1-1 . once TRBV5-1 CASSLTRGSEAFF TGCGCCAGCAGCCTGACGCGGGGTTCTGAAGCTTTCTTT
TRBJ1-2 . . TRBV18 CASSPGWGRTPYGYTF TGTGCCAGCTCACCAGGATGGGGGAGGACGCCATATGGCTACACCTTC
TRBJ2-2 TRBD1 . TRBV27 CASSDGDSPRELFF TGTGCCAGCAGTGACGGGGACAGTCCAAGGGAGCTGTTTTTT
TRBJ1-6 TRBD1 . TRBV5-6 CASSPDSGQLYSPLHF TGTGCCAGCAGCCCAGATTCGGGACAGCTTTATTCACCCCTCCACTTT
TRBJ1-5 . . TRBV19 CASSPPGEQPQHF TGTGCCAGTAGTCCCCCGGGGGAACAGCCCCAGCATTTT
TRBJ2-1 TRBD2 . TRBV2 CASSRGTSGYNEQFF TGTGCCAGCAGCCGCGGGACTAGCGGGTACAATGAGCAGTTCTTC
TRBJ2-5 . . TRBV20-1 CSAPRTGAQYF TGCAGTGCTCCAAGGACGGGGGCCCAGTACTTC
TRBJ2-1 TRBD2 . TRBV10-2 CASRTLAGGYSYNEQFF TGCGCCAGCAGGACTCTAGCGGGGGGGTACTCCTACAATGAGCAGTTCTTC
TRBJ2-7 . . TRBV6-6 CASSRGEGYEQYF TGTGCCAGCTCTCGAGGTGAGGGCTACGAGCAGTACTTC
TRBJ1-1 . once TRBV14 CASSQGGAWWDTEAFF TGTGCCAGCAGCCAAGGAGGTGCCTGGTGGGACACTGAAGCTTTCTTT
TRBJ1-5 . . TRBV19 CASSMFLGASNQPQHF TGTGCCAGTAGTATGTTTCTGGGGGCTTCCAATCAGCCCCAGCATTTT
TRBJ2-1 TRBD1 . TRBV6-5 CASSYSRTGINEQFF TGTGCCAGCAGTTACTCCCGGACAGGGATCAATGAGCAGTTCTTC
TRBJ2-3 TRBD1 few TRBV5-1 CASSAQRQGENIWTDTQYF TGCGCCAGCAGCGCCCAACGACAGGGGGAAAATATATGGACAGATACGCAGTATTTT
TRBJ2-7 TRBD1 . TRBV2 CASTPGERTGPYEQYF TGTGCCAGCACCCCCGGGGAACGGACAGGGCCCTACGAGCAGTACTTC
TRBJ2-2 TRBD1 . TRBV6-4 CASSDSGTGSTGELFF TGTGCCAGCAGTGACTCCGGGACAGGGTCAACCGGGGAGCTGTTTTTT
TRBJ2-2 TRBD2 . TRBV6-1 CATSDYVGELFF TGTGCGACTAGCGATTATGTCGGGGAGCTGTTTTTT
TRBJ2-5 TRBD1 . TRBV11-3 CASSLGTGEETQYF TGTGCCAGCAGCTTGGGGACAGGAGAAGAGACCCAGTACTTC
TRBJ1-4 . . TRBV6-5 CASSFYRATNEKLFF TGTGCCAGCAGTTTCTACAGGGCAACTAATGAAAAACTGTTTTTT
TRBJ2-7 . . TRBV11-3 CASSLGRAYEQYF TGTGCCAGCAGCTTAGGGAGGGCCTACGAGCAGTACTTC
TRBJ2-7 . . TRBV28 CASSPGNGEQYF TGTGCCAGCAGTCCAGGGAACGGCGAGCAGTACTTC
TRBJ1-5 . . TRBV19 CASRGAGSNQPQHF TGTGCCAGTAGGGGGGCCGGTAGCAATCAGCCCCAGCATTTT
TRBJ1-2 TRBD1 . TRBV19 CASTMTGGQVSMRYTF TGTGCCAGTACCATGACAGGGGGCCAGGTCTCTATGCGCTACACCTTC
TRBJ1-4 . . TRBV2 CASSEDRKKLFF TGTGCCAGCAGTGAAGACAGGAAAAAACTGTTTTTT
TRBJ2-3 TRBD2 . TRBV13 CASSLALAGDTQYF TGTGCCAGCAGCTTAGCCCTAGCGGGGGATACGCAGTATTTT
TRBJ1-1 . . TRBV14 CASSQLQGRGTEAFF TGTGCCAGCAGCCAACTCCAGGGCAGGGGAACTGAAGCTTTCTTT
TRBJ2-7 TRBD2 . TRBV2 CASRDYTYEQYF TGTGCCAGCCGGGACTACACCTACGAGCAGTACTTC
TRBJ2-7 . . TRBV5-4 CASSLAAGREQYF TGTGCCAGCAGCTTGGCGGCGGGAAGGGAGCAGTACTTC
TRBJ2-3 TRBD1 . TRBV9 CASPPGQGTADTQYF TGTGCCAGCCCCCCGGGACAGGGGACCGCAGATACGCAGTATTTT
TRBJ2-3 TRBD2 . TRBV2 CASSESSIKRGVDHF TGTGCCAGCAGTGAGTCCTCGATAAAGCGGGGGGTCGACCATTTT
TRBJ1-2 . . TRBV5-6 CASSYRANYGYTF TGTGCCAGCAGCTATAGAGCTAACTATGGCTACACCTTC
TRBJ2-7 . . TRBV4-1 CASSRTASYEQYF TGCGCCAGCAGCCGGACAGCCTCCTACGAGCAGTACTTC
TRBJ2-1 . . TRBV6-1 CASSETGGMNEQFF TGTGCCAGCAGTGAAACGGGGGGCATGAATGAGCAGTTCTTC
TRBJ1-2 . . TRBV28 CASSFVGGGEDGYTF TGTGCCAGCAGTTTTGTTGGGGGAGGCGAGGATGGCTACACCTTC
TRBJ1-2 TRBD1 . TRBV7-2 CASIDRGPGYGYTF TGTGCCAGCATCGACAGGGGCCCGGGCTATGGCTACACCTTC
TRBJ1-4 TRBD1 . TRBV7-9 CASSRQGVTEKLFF TGTGCCAGCAGCCGACAGGGCGTCACTGAAAAACTGTTTTTT
TRBJ2-7 . . TRBV5-1 CASSLGTALYEQYF TGCGCCAGCAGCTTGGGGACAGCGTTATACGAGCAGTACTTC
TRBJ2-7 TRBD1 . TRBV11-2 CASSEWTGNDEQYF TGTGCCAGCAGCGAATGGACAGGGAACGACGAGCAGTACTTC